The present T cell receptor beta chain was sequenced within a study of blood T cell repertoires in COVID-19. In assigning cohorts, the study relied on participant-reported clinical history. Recovery among Cohort 3 donors was established by two negative PCRs, clearance, or symptom resolution. This CDR3 contains 15 residues. The germline V gene has CDR1 MNHEY and CDR2 SVGAGI. V lost 0 bases, J lost 6 bases, and 14 bases lay in between. The protocol was immunoSEQ multiplex PCR, while the TCRdb copy is restricted to in-frame clones and leaves out a portion. The sample yields around 360,000 clones, over 75% seen once.

Sequences were obtained from PBMCs or T cells enriched from blood (not recorded which). The source of this sequence is a woman in her 30s who had recovered from COVID-19. The V call is TRBV6-5, the J call TRBJ1-2; TRBD1 is a possible D gene (5 bases). The chain's CDR3 is CASSYSLEGRDGYTF. DNA of the CDR3: TGTGCCAGCAGTTACTCGCTGGAGGGGCGCGATGGCTACACCTTC.